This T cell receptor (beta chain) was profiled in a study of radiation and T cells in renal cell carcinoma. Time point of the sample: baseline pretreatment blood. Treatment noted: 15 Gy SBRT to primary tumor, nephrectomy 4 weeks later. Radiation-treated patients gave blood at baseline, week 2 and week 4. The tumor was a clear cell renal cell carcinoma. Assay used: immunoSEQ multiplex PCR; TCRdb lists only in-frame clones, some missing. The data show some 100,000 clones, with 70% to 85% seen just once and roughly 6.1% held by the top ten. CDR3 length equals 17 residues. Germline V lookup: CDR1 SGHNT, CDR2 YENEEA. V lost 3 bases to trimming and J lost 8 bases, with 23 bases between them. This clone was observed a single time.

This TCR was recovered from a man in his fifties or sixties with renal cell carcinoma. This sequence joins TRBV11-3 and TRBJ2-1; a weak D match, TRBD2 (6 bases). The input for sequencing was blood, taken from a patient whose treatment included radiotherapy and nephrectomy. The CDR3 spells CASSLVWGERGGDEQFF. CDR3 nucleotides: TGTGCCAGCAGCTTGGTTTGGGGCGAGAGAGGAGGGGATGAGCAGTTCTTC.